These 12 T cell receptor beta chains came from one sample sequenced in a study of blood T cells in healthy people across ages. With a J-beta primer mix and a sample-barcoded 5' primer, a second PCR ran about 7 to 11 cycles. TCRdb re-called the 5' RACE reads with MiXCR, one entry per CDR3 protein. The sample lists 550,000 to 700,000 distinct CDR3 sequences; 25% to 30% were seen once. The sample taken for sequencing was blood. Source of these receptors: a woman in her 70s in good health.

In nucleotides, the CDR3 is TGTGCCAGCAGCGACAGGGGTCTAAACTATGGCTACACCTTC. Translating it yields CASSDRGLNYGYTF. The genes are TRBV7-8 and TRBJ1-2; 8 positions agree with TRBD1. Germline trimming cut 5 bases from V and 2 bases from J; bases unmatched to any gene: 4. This CDR3 comprises 14 residues. Germline assignment: CDR1 SGHVS and CDR2 FQNEAQ. The variable domain in full, with the rest retrieved from reference TRBV7-8 and TRBJ1-2, is GAGVSQSPRYKVAKRGQDVALRCDPISGHVSLFWYQQALGQGPEFLTYFQNEAQLDKSGLPSDRFFAERPEGSVSTLKIQRTQQEDSAVYLCASSDRGLNYGYTFGSGTRLTVV.

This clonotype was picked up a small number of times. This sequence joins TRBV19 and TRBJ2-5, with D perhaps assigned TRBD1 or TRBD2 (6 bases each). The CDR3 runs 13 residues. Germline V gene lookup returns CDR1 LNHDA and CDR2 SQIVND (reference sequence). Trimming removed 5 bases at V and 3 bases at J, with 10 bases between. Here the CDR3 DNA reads TGTGCCAGTAGTGCGGGACAAAAAGAGACCCAGTACTTC. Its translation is CASSAGQKETQYF.

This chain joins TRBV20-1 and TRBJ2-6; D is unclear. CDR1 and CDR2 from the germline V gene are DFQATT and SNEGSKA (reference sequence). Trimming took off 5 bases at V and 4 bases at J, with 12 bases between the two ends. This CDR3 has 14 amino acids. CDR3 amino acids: CSARRKTGANVLTF. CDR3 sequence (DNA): TGCAGTGCTCGACGAAAGACGGGGGCCAACGTCCTGACTTTC.

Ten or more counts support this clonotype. Written as DNA, the CDR3 is TGTGCCAGCAGCTTTGGGGAAAAACTGTTTTTT. This gives the protein CASSFGEKLFF. The chain recombines TRBV6-2 or TRBV6-3 with TRBJ1-4; unclear D gene. This CDR3 has 11 residues. Per germline, CDR1 MNHEY and CDR2 SVGEGT. The V end lost 6 bases, the J end lost 8 bases, and 7 bases lay between the germline ends.

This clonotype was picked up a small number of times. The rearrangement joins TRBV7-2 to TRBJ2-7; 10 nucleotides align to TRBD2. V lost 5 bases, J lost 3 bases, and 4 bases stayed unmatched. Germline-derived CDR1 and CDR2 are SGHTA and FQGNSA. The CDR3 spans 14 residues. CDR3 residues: CASSPRTSGYEQYF. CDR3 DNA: TGTGCCAGCAGCCCCAGGACTAGCGGCTACGAGCAGTACTTC.

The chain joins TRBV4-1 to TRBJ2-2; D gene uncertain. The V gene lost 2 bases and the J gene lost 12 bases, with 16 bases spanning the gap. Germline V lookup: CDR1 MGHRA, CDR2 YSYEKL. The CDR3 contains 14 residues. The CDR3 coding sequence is TGCGCCAGCAGCCAATGGCTTCAACCCCTGAAGCTGTTTTTT. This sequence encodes CASSQWLQPLKLFF.

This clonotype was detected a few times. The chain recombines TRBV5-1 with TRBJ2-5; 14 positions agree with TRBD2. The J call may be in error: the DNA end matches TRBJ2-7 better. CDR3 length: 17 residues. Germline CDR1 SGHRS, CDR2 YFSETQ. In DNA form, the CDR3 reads TGCGCCAGCGGCATGGGACTAGCGGGGGCCGGATTCTACGAGCAGTACTTC. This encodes CASGMGLAGAGFYEQYF.

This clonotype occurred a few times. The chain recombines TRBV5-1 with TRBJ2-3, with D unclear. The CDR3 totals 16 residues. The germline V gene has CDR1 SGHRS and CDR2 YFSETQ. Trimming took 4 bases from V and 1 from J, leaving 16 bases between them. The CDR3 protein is CASSGLVGSRTDTQYF. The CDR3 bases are TGCGCCAGCAGCGGCCTAGTAGGTTCCCGCACAGATACGCAGTATTTT.

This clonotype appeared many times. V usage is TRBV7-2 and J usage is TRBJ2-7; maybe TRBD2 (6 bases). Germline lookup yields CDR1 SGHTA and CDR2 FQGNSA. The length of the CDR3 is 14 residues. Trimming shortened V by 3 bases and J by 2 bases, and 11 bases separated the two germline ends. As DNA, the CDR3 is TGTGCCAGCAGCTTTTCCGGCGGGGCCTACGAGCAGTACTTC. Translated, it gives CASSFSGGAYEQYF. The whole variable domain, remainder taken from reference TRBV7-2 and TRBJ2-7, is GAGVSQSPSNKVTEKGKDVELRCDPISGHTALYWYRQSLGQGLEFLIYFQGNSAPDKSGLPSDRFSAERTGGSVSTLTIQRTQQEDSAVYLCASSFSGGAYEQYFGPGTRLTVT.

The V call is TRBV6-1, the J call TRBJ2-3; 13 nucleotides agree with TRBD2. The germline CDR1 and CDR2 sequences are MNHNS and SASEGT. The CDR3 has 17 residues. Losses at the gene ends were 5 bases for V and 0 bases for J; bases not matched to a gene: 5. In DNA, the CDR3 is TGTGCCAGCAGTACCGGGACTAGCGGGGAGAGCACAGATACGCAGTATTTT. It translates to CASSTGTSGESTDTQYF.

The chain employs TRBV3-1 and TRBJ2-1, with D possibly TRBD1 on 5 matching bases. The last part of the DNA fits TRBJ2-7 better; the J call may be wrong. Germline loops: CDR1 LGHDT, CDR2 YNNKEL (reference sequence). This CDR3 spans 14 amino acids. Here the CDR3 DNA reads TGTGCCAGCAGCCAAGAAGTTTCCAGGGCCGAGCAGTACTTC. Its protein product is CASSQEVSRAEQYF.

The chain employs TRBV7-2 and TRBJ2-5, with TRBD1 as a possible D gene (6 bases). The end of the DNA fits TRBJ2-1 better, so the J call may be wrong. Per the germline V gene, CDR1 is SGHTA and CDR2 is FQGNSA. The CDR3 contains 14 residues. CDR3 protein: CASSLAPSRDIQFF. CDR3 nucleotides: TGTGCCAGCAGCCTCGCGCCTAGCCGGGACATACAGTTCTTC.